This is a list of T cell receptor beta chains from one sample in a study of T cells in Graves' hyperthyroidism and ophthalmopathy. TCRdb re-called the multiplex PCR reads through MiXCR, storing one row per CDR3 protein. The sample consists of 350,000 or so distinct CDR3 sequences, approximately 18% of them appearing once. Sequencing was carried out using blood. These receptors originate from a woman in her thirties or forties with Graves' ophthalmopathy. Both conserved end residues are part of each CDR3.

V	J	CDR3
TRBV4-1	TRBJ1-2	CASSLDRYYGYNF
TRBV4-1	TRBJ2-7	CASNQVPEGSPYEQYF
TRBV6-1	TRBJ2-5	CASRVGQGAETQYF
TRBV6-1	TRBJ2-5	CASTPWGGRETQYF
TRBV6-5	TRBJ2-1	CASSYEEGPNEQFF
TRBV19	TRBJ1-5	CASSIDKNQPQHF
TRBV19	TRBJ1-1	CASSIGQVGTEAFF
TRBV28	TRBJ2-7	CASRTTDGSAYSYEQYF
TRBV12-5	TRBJ2-7	CASGLVEGAGLSYEQYF
TRBV7-2	TRBJ1-1	CASSAIWGGTEAFF
TRBV2	TRBJ1-1	CASGQGNMNTEAFF